These 17 T cell receptor beta chains share one sample of origin, sequenced in a study of post-analysis software for immune sequencing data. Findings of the study overall: A few TRBV segments appeared more often in patients than in controls, and TRBV5-6, TRBV5-1 and TRBV20-1 were among these.

Their recognized antigens are unknown. Every TCR beta cDNA library bore unique molecular identifiers. From the PCR reads, TCRdb called clonotypes with MiXCR, one entry per CDR3 protein. The sample lists hundreds of thousands of distinct CDR3 sequences, 30% occurring once. Sequenced sample: blood. These receptors were taken from a girl aged 10-17 years with multiple sclerosis.

This clonotype has just a few counts. The chain recombines TRBV4-1 with TRBJ2-1, with 12 bases aligning to TRBD2. The CDR3 length is 16 residues. Germline CDR1 reads MGHRA; CDR2 reads YSYEKL. Unmatched junction bases numbered 5, after V lost 1 base and J lost 7 bases. CDR3 DNA sequence: TGCGCCAGCAGCCAAGTCCTAGCGGGGGGGTTTAATGAGCAGTTCTTC. Its protein product is CASSQVLAGGFNEQFF.

The rearrangement links TRBV6-5 to TRBJ2-1, with a possible D match to TRBD2 (6 bases). Germline V gene data show CDR1 as MNHEY and CDR2 as SVGAGI. The V and J ends lost 2 bases and 12 bases respectively, with 17 bases between them. The CDR3 has 14 amino acids. CDR3 loop: CASSYGGLGDGQFF. DNA for the CDR3: TGTGCCAGCAGTTACGGGGGGTTGGGAGATGGGCAGTTCTTC.

V usage is TRBV5-1 and J usage is TRBJ2-3, with D uncertain. Between the trimmed V and J ends, which lost 4 bases and 7 bases, there was a span of 16 bases. CDR1 SGHRS and CDR2 YFSETQ come from the germline V gene. The CDR3 loop spans 14 amino acids. CDR3 nucleotides: TGCGCCAGCAGCCCAGGCCCTAATGCACATACGCAGTATTTT. Translation gives CASSPGPNAHTQYF.

This clonotype came up a few times. This chain joins TRBV7-9 and TRBJ2-5; a possible D gene is TRBD2 (5 bases). V dropped 2 bases and J dropped 2 bases, with 12 bases sitting between them. The CDR3 contains 15 residues. Germline values: CDR1 SEHNR, CDR2 FQNEAQ (reference sequence). CDR3 loop: CASSLPDTGQETQYF. The CDR3 region has the DNA TGTGCCAGCAGCTTACCCGACACGGGGCAAGAGACCCAGTACTTC.

As to this clonotype: Given a much more abundant clone one base away, this may be a read error. This sequence joins TRBV5-1 and TRBJ2-1; 8 bases fit TRBD1. Trimming at V came to 0 bases and at J to 6 bases, leaving 2 bases not matched to a gene. The CDR3 covers 14 residues. Germline-derived CDR1 and CDR2 are SGHRS and YFSETQ. The CDR3 nucleotides are TGCGCCAGCAGCTTGGGGACAGGGTGCAATGAGCAGTTCTTC. Protein product: CASSLGTGCNEQFF.

This clonotype appeared many times. The chain combines TRBV29-1 with TRBJ2-7; TRBD2 matches at 10 bases. V shed 4 bases, J shed 3 bases, and the junction held 3 bases outside the gene matches. From germline, CDR1 is SQVTM and CDR2 ANQGSEA. The CDR3 spans 13 residues. The CDR3 sequence is CSVVAGGYYEQYF. CDR3 sequence (DNA): TGCAGCGTTGTAGCGGGAGGATACTACGAGCAGTACTTC.

This chain links TRBV6-5 with TRBJ2-5; 9 bases align to TRBD2. CDR3 size: 14 residues. Germline V lookup: CDR1 MNHEY, CDR2 SVGAGI. With 7 bases clipped from V and 7 bases from J, the junction kept 10 bases outside the gene matches. This CDR3 reads CASTLGAGGATQYF. The CDR3 DNA reads as TGTGCCAGCACCTTAGGAGCGGGGGGCGCGACCCAGTACTTC.

Of note for this clonotype: This may come from a read error, since a much larger clone is one base off. The chain combines TRBV20-1 with TRBJ1-2; D ambiguous. Germline V gene lookup returns CDR1 DFQATT and CDR2 SNEGSKA (reference sequence). V lost 5 bases and J lost 5, with 12 bases in between. This CDR3 comprises 12 residues. The CDR3 DNA is TGCAGTGCTGGAATAGGGCGTTATGGCTACACCTTC. Translation: CSAGIGRYGYTF.

This clonotype has more than one count but fewer than ten. The genes are TRBV4-3 and TRBJ2-3, with no clear D. The CDR3 covers 14 residues. V shed 0 bases and J shed 3 bases, with 7 bases lying between them. CDR1 LGHNA and CDR2 YSLEER come from the germline V gene. This chain's CDR3 is CASSQDSGTDTQYF. CDR3 nucleotides: TGCGCCAGCAGCCAAGATTCAGGAACAGATACGCAGTATTTT.

The table lists this clonotype with a few counts. The gene calls are TRBV28 and TRBJ1-2, with D maybe TRBD1 (5 bases). Germline lookup yields CDR1 MDHEN and CDR2 SYDVKM. Trimming cost V 7 bases and J 6 bases, with 24 bases left between them. The CDR3 runs 16 residues. CDR3 residues: CASTDRSMQVRNGYTF. DNA for the CDR3: TGTGCCAGCACTGACAGATCCATGCAGGTTCGGAATGGCTACACCTTC.

The rearrangement joins TRBV20-1 to TRBJ2-5; no firm D call. The germline V gene encodes CDR1 DFQATT and CDR2 SNEGSKA (reference sequence). The CDR3 is 14 residues long. V lost 7 bases, J lost 2 bases, and 17 bases lay in between. The CDR3 bases are TGCAGTGTATTAAAGGCAGCAACTCAAGAGACCCAGTACTTC. Translation: CSVLKAATQETQYF.

CDR3 region: CASSRRSGQRNEQYF. The CDR3 DNA reads as TGTGCCAGCAGCCGGAGATCGGGACAGCGCAATGAGCAGTACTTC. This sequence joins TRBV7-2 and TRBJ2-5; 7 positions agree with TRBD1. Germline CDR1 and CDR2: SGHTA and FQGNSA. The CDR3 spans 15 residues. Unmatched junction bases numbered 17, after V lost 5 bases and J lost 11 bases.

The table lists this clonotype with a few counts. J is TRBJ1-3 and V is TRBV10-3, with D perhaps matching TRBD1 (5 bases). The V and J ends lost 2 bases and 0 bases respectively, with 8 bases between them. Germline V lookup: CDR1 ENHRY, CDR2 SYGVKD. This CDR3 region has 15 residues. The CDR3 loop reads CAISETGSSGNTIYF. The CDR3, as DNA: TGTGCCATCAGTGAGACAGGCAGCTCTGGAAACACCATATATTTT.

The table lists this clonotype with a few counts. The genes are TRBV4-1 and TRBJ1-5; D possibly corresponds to TRBD1 (6 bases). This CDR3 is built from 17 residues. CDR1 and CDR2 from the germline V gene are MGHRA and YSYEKL. Trimming removed 1 base at V and 2 bases at J, with 15 bases between. The chain's CDR3 is CASSQVGGQERNQPQHF. The CDR3 coding sequence is TGCGCCAGCAGCCAAGTCGGGGGACAAGAACGCAATCAGCCCCAGCATTTT.

This clonotype showed up just a few times. This rearrangement joins TRBV6-1 to TRBJ2-3; 8 nucleotides agree with TRBD1. This CDR3 has 13 amino acids. Trimming cost V 6 bases and J 6 bases; bases outside gene matches: 5. CDR1 and CDR2 (germline): MNHNS, SASEGT. CDR3 nucleotides: TGTGCCAGCAGACGGACAGGGTCGGATACGCAGTATTTT. Its protein is CASRRTGSDTQYF.

This rearrangement joins TRBV7-2 to TRBJ1-1; no reliable D call. Germline CDR1 reads SGHTA; CDR2 reads FQGNSA. V lost 2 bases, J lost 7 bases, and 17 bases lay in between. The CDR3 has 15 amino acids. CDR3 in amino acids: CASSLNARVPIEAFF. The CDR3 DNA reads TGTGCCAGCAGCTTAAACGCCCGCGTTCCGATTGAAGCTTTCTTT.

This chain connects TRBV29-1 to TRBJ1-5, with 8 bases identical to TRBD1. Losses at the gene ends were 6 bases for V and 5 bases for J; bases not matched to a gene: 12. The CDR3 has 15 amino acids. Germline V CDR1 and CDR2: SQVTM, ANQGSEA. The CDR3 region has the DNA TGCAGCGTCGCTCCAGGGGGCAGTGCGGATCAGCCCCAGCATTTT. This encodes CSVAPGGSADQPQHF.